This T cell receptor (beta chain) was profiled in a study of T cell responses to AZD1222 COVID-19 vaccine. Using immunoSEQ multiplex PCR, the repertoire was profiled, and TCRdb retains in-frame clones only, with some absent. In the table there are about 100,000 clones, roughly 84% of which are singletons. About this clone itself: Antigen specificity is unknown.

Study-wide points: Baseline serology detected seropositivity in only a handful of AZD1222 recipients.

Trimming pared 4 bases from V and 7 bases from J, leaving 15 bases between. The germline CDR1 and CDR2 sequences are SGHNT and YYREEE (reference sequence). This CDR3 is built from 14 residues. This chain joins TRBV5-4 and TRBJ1-3, with D possibly matching TRBD1 (5 bases). The clonotype comes from an adult in good health. This specimen was peripheral blood, taken on day 0 of AZD1222 vaccination. CDR3 DNA sequence: TGTGCCAGCAGCAGGGAGCCGCGGGGCAACACCATATATTTT. This sequence encodes CASSREPRGNTIYF. Together with reference TRBV5-4 and TRBJ1-3, the CDR3 gives the full variable domain: ETGVTQSPTHLIKTRGQQVTLRCSSQSGHNTVSWYQQALGQGPQFIFQYYREEENGRGNFPPRFSGLQFPNYSSELNVNALELDDSALYLCASSREPRGNTIYFGEGSWLTVV.